Detailed here is one T cell receptor beta chain. The sample is drawn from a study of blood T cell repertoires in COVID-19. Libraries were prepared by immunoSEQ multiplex PCR; TCRdb keeps only in-frame clonotypes and omits some of them. The sample has about 250,000 clones, approximately 90% seen once. The CDR3 runs to 16 residues. Germline CDR1 WNHNN, CDR2 SYGVQD (reference sequence). The source of this sequence is a woman in her 30s with COVID-19, enrolled during active disease. The V and J genes are TRBV10-1 and TRBJ2-7, with TRBD2 matching 10 bases. The sequencing sample was made of peripheral blood. CDR3 residues: CLHLAGAGPRDYEQYV. DNA for the CDR3: TGCCTACACCTAGCGGGAGCTGGTCCTCGCGACTACGAGCAGTACGTC.